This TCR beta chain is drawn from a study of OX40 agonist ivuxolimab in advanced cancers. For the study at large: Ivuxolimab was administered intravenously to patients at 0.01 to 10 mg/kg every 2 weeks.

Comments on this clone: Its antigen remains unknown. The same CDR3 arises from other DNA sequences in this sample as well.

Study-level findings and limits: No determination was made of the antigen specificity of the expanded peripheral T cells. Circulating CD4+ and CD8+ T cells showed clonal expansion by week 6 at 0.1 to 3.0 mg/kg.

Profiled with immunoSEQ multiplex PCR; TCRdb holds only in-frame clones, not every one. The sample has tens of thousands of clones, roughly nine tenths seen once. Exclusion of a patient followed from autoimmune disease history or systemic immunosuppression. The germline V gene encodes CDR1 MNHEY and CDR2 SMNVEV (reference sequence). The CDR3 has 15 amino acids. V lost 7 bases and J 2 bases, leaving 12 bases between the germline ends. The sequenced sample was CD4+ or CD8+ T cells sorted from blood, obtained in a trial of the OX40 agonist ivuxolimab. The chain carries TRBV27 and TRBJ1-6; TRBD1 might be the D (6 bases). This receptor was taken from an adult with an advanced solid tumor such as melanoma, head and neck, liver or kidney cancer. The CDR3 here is CASTEQGPYNSPLHF. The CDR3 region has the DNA TGTGCCAGCACCGAACAGGGCCCCTATAATTCACCCCTCCACTTT.